These T cell receptor beta chains were read from a single sample in a study of blood T cell repertoires in COVID-19. Here immunoSEQ multiplex PCR was the method, and the copy in TCRdb shows in-frame clones only, minus some. This sample yields 120,000 or so clones, of which approximately 87% are seen a single time; approximately 8% belongs to the top ten. Sequences were obtained from peripheral blood. These receptors all come from a man in his fifties or sixties with acute or convalescent COVID-19. CDR3s include the opening cysteine and the closing phenylalanine or tryptophan. The D gene is left open where the match is weak. Expanded clones get a size class; other rows say once, few or many, or leave the size out.

>-|-|TRBJ1-2|TRBV12-5
CASGLVLGQNYGYTF
TGTGCTAGTGGTTTGGTACTGGGACAAAACTATGGCTACACCTTC
>TRBD1|-|TRBJ2-5|TRBV12-5
CASGSGGYQETQYF
TGTGCTAGTGGTTCAGGGGGCTACCAAGAGACCCAGTACTTC
>TRBD1|-|TRBJ2-7|TRBV7-9
CASSSGQNSYEQYF
TGTGCCAGCAGCTCGGGACAGAACTCCTACGAGCAGTACTTC
>-|once|TRBJ1-2|TRBV7-2
CASSRGGGREGYTF
TGTGCCAGCAGCCGTGGCGGGGGAAGGGAAGGCTACACCTTC
>TRBD1|once|TRBJ2-2|TRBV19
CASSIGATGNAGELFF
TGTGCCAGTAGTATAGGGGCGACAGGGAATGCCGGGGAGCTGTTTTTT
>-|-|TRBJ1-2|TRBV10-3
CAIRDNNYGYTF
TGTGCCATCAGGGACAATAACTATGGCTACACCTTC
>-|-|TRBJ1-2|TRBV5-1
CASRDGEYGYTF
TGCGCCAGCAGGGACGGGGAATATGGCTACACCTTC
>TRBD2|-|TRBJ2-1|TRBV7-9
CASSSTSGRLWDEQFF
TGTGCCAGCAGTTCAACCAGCGGGAGACTTTGGGATGAGCAGTTCTTC
>-|once|TRBJ2-5|TRBV7-2
CASSARSSRETQYF
TGTGCCAGCAGCGCCCGGTCGAGCCGCGAGACCCAGTACTTC
>-|-|TRBJ1-3|TRBV6-5
CATGVGGLGNTIYF
TGTGCCACCGGTGTCGGGGGGCTTGGAAACACCATATATTTT
>TRBD2|-|TRBJ2-1|TRBV2
CASQSSGHYNEQFF
TGTGCCAGCCAATCTAGCGGGCACTACAATGAGCAGTTCTTC
>TRBD1|-|TRBJ2-2|TRBV5-1
CASSFGQGEIGELFF
TGCGCCAGCAGCTTTGGCCAGGGGGAAATCGGGGAGCTGTTTTTT
>TRBD2|-|TRBJ2-7|TRBV5-1
CASSLEPGRAYEQYF
TGCGCCAGCAGCTTGGAACCCGGGAGGGCCTACGAGCAGTACTTC
>TRBD1|-|TRBJ2-5|TRBV5-1
CASGPTGQQETQYF
TGCGCCAGCGGCCCGACAGGGCAGCAAGAGACCCAGTACTTC
>-|-|TRBJ1-1|TRBV10-3
CAITPSGGNTEAFF
TGTGCCATCACCCCGAGTGGAGGGAACACTGAAGCTTTCTTT
>-|-|TRBJ2-3|TRBV7-2
CASSFVYTDTQYF
TGTGCCAGCAGCTTTGTATACACAGATACGCAGTATTTT
>TRBD1|-|TRBJ2-2|TRBV10-2
CASSESRGHATGELFF
TGCGCCAGCAGTGAGTCGAGGGGGCATGCGACCGGGGAGCTGTTTTTT
>-|-|TRBJ2-2|TRBV12-3/TRBV12-4
CASSFSGTGELFF
TGTGCCAGCAGTTTCTCAGGGACCGGGGAGCTGTTTTTT
>-|-|TRBJ1-2|TRBV10-3
CAISGTGLNYGYTF
TGTGCCATCAGTGGAACAGGGTTGAACTATGGCTACACCTTC
>TRBD1|-|TRBJ1-3|TRBV5-1
CASSSTGSENTIYF
TGCGCCAGCAGCTCGACAGGGTCCGAAAACACCATATATTTT
>TRBD2|-|TRBJ2-7|TRBV7-8
CASSQGLAVSYEQYF
TGTGCCAGCAGCCAAGGACTAGCGGTCTCCTACGAGCAGTACTTC
>-|-|TRBJ1-5|TRBV30
CAWQTGTGRQPQHF
TGTGCCTGGCAAACAGGGACCGGGCGTCAGCCCCAGCATTTT
>-|-|TRBJ2-2|TRBV5-1
CASSLAAGAVGELFF
TGCGCCAGCAGCTTGGCAGCAGGGGCAGTGGGGGAGCTGTTTTTT
>-|-|TRBJ2-7|TRBV4-2
CASSQDLRSGEQYF
TGTGCCAGCAGCCAAGATTTGAGGAGCGGCGAGCAGTACTTC
>-|-|TRBJ2-7|TRBV7-8
CASSPVTLTYEQYF
TGTGCCAGCAGCCCTGTCACCCTAACCTACGAGCAGTACTTC
>-|-|TRBJ2-2|TRBV5-1
CASSLGGTGRTGELFF
TGCGCCAGCAGCTTGGGGGGTACAGGTCGAACCGGGGAGCTGTTTTTT
>-|once|TRBJ2-3|TRBV2
CASRMDITTDTQYF
TGTGCCAGCAGGATGGACATTACCACAGATACGCAGTATTTT
>TRBD1|-|TRBJ2-1|TRBV24-1
CATREQGSLDEQFF
TGTGCCACCAGGGAACAGGGGTCGTTGGATGAGCAGTTCTTC
>TRBD1|-|TRBJ1-2|TRBV4-2
CASSRRTGDYGYTF
TGTGCCAGCAGCCGCCGGACAGGGGACTATGGCTACACCTTC
>-|-|TRBJ2-7|TRBV2
CASSEVGYYEQYF
TGTGCCAGCAGTGAAGTGGGCTACTACGAGCAGTACTTC
>TRBD2|-|TRBJ2-7|TRBV6-6
CASRKLAAYEQYF
TGTGCCAGCAGGAAACTAGCGGCATACGAGCAGTACTTC
>-|-|TRBJ2-2|TRBV4-1
CASSQPRNTGELFF
TGCGCCAGCAGCCAACCTAGAAACACCGGGGAGCTGTTTTTT
>-|-|TRBJ1-1|TRBV5-5
CASSLYRANTEAFF
TGTGCCAGCAGCTTGTACAGGGCGAACACTGAAGCTTTCTTT
>TRBD1|-|TRBJ1-5|TRBV19
CASSTRGQGGYSNQPQHF
TGTGCCAGTAGTACAAGGGGACAGGGGGGTTATAGCAATCAGCCCCAGCATTTT
>-|-|TRBJ1-2|TRBV19
CASTPPDRFNYGYTF
TGTGCCAGTACCCCCCCGGACAGATTTAACTATGGCTACACCTTC
>TRBD2|-|TRBJ2-2|TRBV5-1
CASSAGLAHTGELFF
TGCGCCAGCAGCGCGGGACTAGCGCACACCGGGGAGCTGTTTTTT
>-|-|TRBJ2-1|TRBV2
CASGRYAYNEQFF
TGTGCCAGCGGGAGGTACGCCTACAATGAGCAGTTCTTC
>TRBD2|once|TRBJ2-7|TRBV27
CASSAPLAGGYEQYF
TGTGCCAGCAGTGCCCCTCTAGCGGGAGGTTACGAGCAGTACTTC
>-|-|TRBJ2-7|TRBV27
CASSSPTASSYEQYF
TGTGCCAGCAGTTCACCAACAGCAAGCTCCTACGAGCAGTACTTC
>TRBD1|once|TRBJ1-5|TRBV27
CASSAYRGGNQPQHF
TGTGCCAGCAGTGCCTACAGGGGTGGAAATCAGCCCCAGCATTTT
>TRBD1|-|TRBJ2-1|TRBV19
CASSIDRAYNEQFF
TGTGCCAGTAGCATAGACAGGGCCTACAATGAGCAGTTCTTC
>TRBD1|-|TRBJ1-2|TRBV18
CASSPEGTGPFNYGYTF
TGTGCCAGCTCACCAGAGGGGACAGGGCCCTTTAACTATGGCTACACCTTC
>-|-|TRBJ1-1|TRBV6-5
CASSYGDRRRGTEAFF
TGTGCCAGCAGTTACGGTGACAGGCGAAGGGGCACTGAAGCTTTCTTT
>-|-|TRBJ1-5|TRBV4-1
CASSQARDSNQPQHF
TGCGCCAGCAGCCAAGCCCGAGATAGCAATCAGCCCCAGCATTTT
>TRBD1|-|TRBJ1-1|TRBV10-3
CAISEPQTGTGVTEAFF
TGTGCCATCAGTGAGCCGCAAACCGGGACAGGGGTGACTGAAGCTTTCTTT
>-|-|TRBJ1-1|TRBV10-3
CAISDPGGGNTEAFF
TGTGCCATCAGTGATCCAGGTGGAGGGAACACTGAAGCTTTCTTT
>-|-|TRBJ1-2|TRBV27
CASSSLTGVEYGYTF
TGTGCCAGCAGTTCCTTAACGGGGGTGGAATATGGCTACACCTTC
>-|-|TRBJ1-1|TRBV7-7
CASSPFGRGENTEAFF
TGTGCCAGCAGCCCGTTTGGCAGGGGTGAGAACACTGAAGCTTTCTTT
>TRBD2|few|TRBJ2-3|TRBV4-3
CASSRGTSGSADTQYF
TGCGCCAGCAGCCGAGGGACTAGCGGGAGCGCAGATACGCAGTATTTT
>TRBD1|-|TRBJ2-1|TRBV27
CASSITATGNNEQFF
TGTGCCAGCAGTATCACCGCGACAGGGAACAATGAGCAGTTCTTC
>TRBD1|-|TRBJ1-5|TRBV5-1
CASSPGGTGLVQPQHF
TGCGCCAGCAGCCCGGGGGGGACAGGGTTAGTTCAGCCCCAGCATTTT
>-|-|TRBJ1-5|TRBV7-9
CASSSEISNQPQHF
TGTGCCAGCAGCTCGGAGATTAGCAATCAGCCCCAGCATTTT
>-|-|TRBJ1-4|TRBV2
CASSSQNYNEKLFF
TGTGCCAGCAGTTCACAAAACTATAATGAAAAACTGTTTTTT
>-|-|TRBJ2-7|TRBV5-1
CASSSVGSSYEQYF
TGCGCCAGCAGCTCTGTCGGGAGCTCCTACGAGCAGTACTTC